This is a list of T cell receptor beta chains from one sample in a study of T cells after yellow fever vaccination. TCRdb ran MiXCR on the 5' RACE reads and lists one entry per CDR3 protein. The sample shows about 400,000 distinct CDR3 sequences, 6% to 8% of them seen only once. The starting material was PBMCs, obtained 5 days after the yellow fever booster vaccination. The receptors here all came from a man aged 30 to 39 who received the YFV17D yellow fever vaccine. Both conserved end residues are part of each CDR3. D genes are given only for firm matches. Only some rows state a clone size, as once, few, many or a class for expanded clones.

CDR3nt | CDR3aa | j_gene | d_gene | v_gene | abundance
TGTGCCAGCAGCCCGGCGGGGCCAGGCGAGCAGTACTTC | CASSPAGPGEQYF | TRBJ2-7 | NA | TRBV7-6 | NA
TGCGCCAGCAGCTTGGGACAATTGGCAGATACGCAGTATTTT | CASSLGQLADTQYF | TRBJ2-3 | NA | TRBV5-1 | many
TGTGCCAGCAGCAGAAGGGGGGGGGACGAGCAGTACTTC | CASSRRGGDEQYF | TRBJ2-7 | NA | TRBV7-2 | many
TGTGCCAGCAGCGTAGAGCAGCTGAACACCGGGGAGCTGTTTTTT | CASSVEQLNTGELFF | TRBJ2-2 | NA | TRBV9 | many
TGTGCCAGCAGCGTATCGGGAGGCATGCCCTCCGAGCAGTTCTTC | CASSVSGGMPSEQFF | TRBJ2-1 | TRBD2 | TRBV9 | few
TGTGCCAGCAGCCCGGGGACAGGGTCGGGATATGATACGCAGTATTTT | CASSPGTGSGYDTQYF | TRBJ2-3 | TRBD1 | TRBV5-5 | many
TGTGCCAGCAGTTTCCTAGACATTGGCTCCTACAATGAGCAGTTCTTC | CASSFLDIGSYNEQFF | TRBJ2-1 | NA | TRBV6-2/TRBV6-3 | many
TGCGCCAGCAGCTTGGAACAGGGGGCCGGGGAGCTGTTTTTT | CASSLEQGAGELFF | TRBJ2-2 | TRBD1 | TRBV5-1 | many
TGCGCCAGCAGCTTGGCCGCAGGGGGAGAATCACCCCTCCACTTT | CASSLAAGGESPLHF | TRBJ1-6 | TRBD1 | TRBV5-1 | many
TGTGCCACCAGTGCGGGCACGAACACCGGGGAGCTGTTTTTT | CATSAGTNTGELFF | TRBJ2-2 | NA | TRBV24-1 | NA